This passage covers 20 T cell receptor beta chains from one sample sequenced in a study of T cells expressing NK-cell markers. Using the 5' RACE reads, TCRdb records one entry per CDR3 protein without DNA. Listed are hundreds of thousands of distinct CDR3 sequences; around 4.2% falls within the top ten. Sequenced sample: blood T cells: a sorted CD56 or NKG2C T cell subset, CD4+ or CD8+ T cells, or bulk PBMC T cells (not recorded which). All receptors derive from a woman aged 18-69 years in good health.

This chain uses TRBV20-1 with TRBJ1-1; TCRdb's assignment of TRBD1 cannot be checked, as there is no DNA. This CDR3 is built from 14 residues. CDR1 DFQATT and CDR2 SNEGSKA come from the germline V gene (reference sequence). CDR3: CSAGREGANTEAFF.

The rearrangement joins TRBV20-1 to TRBJ2-1; checking the TCRdb D call of TRBD2 is not possible without DNA. CDR3 length: 18 residues. The V gene's germline CDR1 is DFQATT and CDR2 SNEGSKA (reference sequence). Here the CDR3 reads CSARDPGLAVSSYNEQFF.

CDR3 sequence: CASGLSPPYQETQYF. The chain links TRBV5-6 to TRBJ2-5. This CDR3 spans 15 amino acids. CDR1 is SGHDT and CDR2 is YYEEEE in the germline V gene.

The chain joins TRBV12-3 or TRBV12-4 to TRBJ1-3. This CDR3 spans 15 amino acids. The CDR3 region is CASTLPTPSGNTIYF.

The chain couples TRBV20-1 to TRBJ1-1; as DNA is missing, the TRBD1 call by TCRdb cannot be tested. Germline CDR1 DFQATT, CDR2 SNEGSKA (reference sequence). The CDR3 is made up of 14 amino acids. Here the CDR3 reads CSARRGLGNTEAFF.

The rearrangement uses TRBV18 and TRBJ1-4. Germline loops: CDR1 KGHSH, CDR2 LQKENI. This CDR3 spans 13 amino acids. The CDR3: CASSPTVVEKLFF.

V is TRBV6-5 and J is TRBJ2-3. The CDR3 spans 14 residues. Germline CDR1 MNHEY, CDR2 SVGAGI. Here the CDR3 reads CASSYSSTPSIGYF.

The chain is built from TRBV5-1 and TRBJ2-3; TCRdb reports TRBD2, a call that lacks DNA to check it against. CDR1 SGHRS and CDR2 YFSETQ come from the germline V gene. The CDR3 sequence is 17 residues long. The CDR3 region is CASSPSPSSGGGDTQYF.

This chain links TRBV12-3 or TRBV12-4 with TRBJ2-1; the TRBD1 assignment by TCRdb is unverifiable without DNA. This CDR3 has 13 residues. This CDR3 reads CASSLGGDNEQFF.

This chain uses TRBV13 with TRBJ2-3; the D gene TCRdb calls, TRBD2, cannot be checked with no DNA. This CDR3 region has 15 residues. CDR1 and CDR2 from the germline V gene are PRHDT and FYEKMQ (reference sequence). CDR3 residues: CASSLPSGKTDTQYF.

The chain carries TRBV7-2 and TRBJ2-1; absent DNA, TCRdb's TRBD2 call cannot be checked. This CDR3 is built from 17 residues. CDR1 SGHTA and CDR2 FQGNSA come from the germline V gene. The CDR3 loop is CASRRTSGASSYNEQFF. Combining the CDR3 with reference TRBV7-2 and TRBJ2-1 gives the whole variable domain GAGVSQSPSNKVTEKGKDVELRCDPISGHTALYWYRQSLGQGLEFLIYFQGNSAPDKSGLPSDRFSAERTGGSVSTLTIQRTQQEDSAVYLCASRRTSGASSYNEQFFGPGTRLTVL.

The rearrangement joins TRBV7-8 to TRBJ2-1; TCRdb outputs TRBD2, but without DNA this stays unchecked. Per the germline V gene, CDR1 is SGHVS and CDR2 is FQNEAQ. This CDR3 has 17 residues. The CDR3 region is CASSLLVRGSSYNEQFF.

V gene TRBV6-6 combines with J gene TRBJ1-1; TCRdb's D gene call, TRBD1, goes unchecked for lack of DNA. The CDR3 consists of 12 residues. Per the germline V gene, CDR1 is MNHNY and CDR2 is SVGAGI (reference sequence). The CDR3 protein is CASSYWDREAFF.

The V and J genes are TRBV6-5 and TRBJ2-3; checking the TCRdb D call of TRBD2 is not possible without DNA. This CDR3 contains 17 residues. Germline V lookup: CDR1 MNHEY, CDR2 SVGAGI. The CDR3 is CASSFLAGSLKMDTQYF.

V is TRBV5-1 and J is TRBJ2-2; TCRdb picks TRBD1, but there is no DNA to check that call. The germline V gene has CDR1 SGHRS and CDR2 YFSETQ. CDR3 length: 14 amino acids. This CDR3 is CASTADRDTGELFF.

The chain joins TRBV9 to TRBJ1-1; absent DNA, TCRdb's TRBD1 call cannot be checked. Germline V gives CDR1 SGDLS, CDR2 YYNGEE. The CDR3 is 14 residues long. The CDR3 is CASTKMTGGTEAFF.

The V and J genes are TRBV10-1 and TRBJ2-2; checking the TCRdb D call of TRBD2 is not possible without DNA. The CDR3 spans 16 residues. Germline CDR1 is WNHNN and CDR2 is SYGVQD (reference sequence). The CDR3: CASSAREGLNTGELFF.

This chain uses TRBV6-2 or TRBV6-3 with TRBJ2-2; TCRdb indicates TRBD1, and absent DNA this call remains unverified. CDR1 MNHEY and CDR2 SVGEGT come from the germline V gene. The CDR3 sequence is 13 residues long. The CDR3 here is CATRDGNTGELFF.

J is TRBJ2-5 and V is TRBV20-1; the TCRdb D gene call, TRBD2, has no DNA to confirm it. Germline loops: CDR1 DFQATT, CDR2 SNEGSKA (reference sequence). The CDR3 covers 19 residues. The CDR3 protein is CSAPGTSGRGPTYQETQYF.

This sequence joins TRBV12-3 or TRBV12-4 and TRBJ2-1; the TCRdb call, TRBD2, lacks DNA for checking. CDR3 size: 15 residues. CDR3 sequence: CASSLHRGINNEQFF.